This T cell receptor beta chain was identified during a study of CD8 T cells in Susac syndrome. Regarding the study as a whole: TCR sequencing and HLA analysis covered a relatively small number of individuals.

RNA totalling roughly 0.45 to 1 ug underwent reverse transcription with random hexamers. By means of immunoSEQ multiplex PCR, TCR beta CDR3 spanning 54 Vbeta and 13 Jbeta underwent amplification. TCRdb used MiXCR to reprocess the immunoSEQ multiplex PCR reads, holding one entry per CDR3 protein. This sample has 180,000 or so distinct CDR3 sequences, with around 94% found just once. CDR3 length equals 13 residues. V lost 5 bases and J 7 bases, leaving 14 bases between the germline ends. CDR1 is SNHLY, CDR2 FYNNEI, per germline. This clonotype was seen just once. Antigen specificity is unknown. Sequenced: CD4+ T cells from PBMCs. This chain connects TRBV2 to TRBJ1-2; D perhaps matches TRBD1 (6 bases). The clonotype comes from a human donor in good health. CDR3 residues: CASSSQGSIGYTF. In DNA form, the CDR3 reads TGTGCCAGCAGTTCACAGGGTTCTATTGGCTACACCTTC.